The 30 T cell receptor beta chains below come from one sample, sequenced in a study of blood T cell repertoires in COVID-19. Sequencing was performed with immunoSEQ multiplex PCR; in TCRdb, only in-frame clones are kept and a portion is missing. Of about 160,000 clones listed, 70% to 80% are singletons. The sequenced sample consisted of peripheral blood. Every receptor here comes from a man aged 60-69 years with acute or convalescent COVID-19.

This clone was counted a few times. The CDR3 here is CAISESARAYEQYF. The CDR3 DNA is TGTGCCATCAGTGAGTCCGCCAGGGCCTACGAGCAGTACTTC. This sequence joins TRBV10-3 and TRBJ2-7; D may be TRBD1 (5 bases). The CDR3 runs to 14 residues. The germline V gene has CDR1 ENHRY and CDR2 SYGVKD. Trimming left V 0 bases short and J 2 bases short, with 8 bases between.

The rearrangement links TRBV6-6 to TRBJ1-5; D perhaps matches TRBD1 (6 bases). The CDR3 contains 12 residues. CDR1 MNHNY and CDR2 SVGAGI come from the germline V gene (reference sequence). V lost 7 bases and J lost 2, with 6 bases in between. CDR3 in amino acids: CASTGGNQPQHF. The CDR3, as DNA: TGTGCCAGCACAGGGGGCAATCAGCCCCAGCATTTT.

The chain couples TRBV2 to TRBJ2-1; D perhaps matches TRBD2 (5 bases). The CDR3 sequence is 13 residues long. The V gene lost 6 bases and the J gene lost 5 bases, with 11 bases spanning the gap. Germline CDR1 and CDR2: SNHLY and FYNNEI. The CDR3 coding sequence is TGTGCCAGCAGGCCTCGGGAAAACAATGAGCAGTTCTTC. This encodes CASRPRENNEQFF.

The chain is built from TRBV5-1 and TRBJ2-1; no clear D. The germline V gene encodes CDR1 SGHRS and CDR2 YFSETQ. This CDR3 region has 15 residues. Trimming took off 1 base at V and 5 bases at J, with 13 bases between the two ends. CDR3 DNA sequence: TGCGCCAGCAGCTTGTTACCACGAGGCAACAATGAGCAGTTCTTC. This gives the protein CASSLLPRGNNEQFF.

The rearrangement links TRBV13 to TRBJ2-7; D is unresolved. Germline lookup yields CDR1 PRHDT and CDR2 FYEKMQ (reference sequence). Trimming took off 3 bases at V and 3 bases at J, with 6 bases between the two ends. The CDR3 contains 12 residues. CDR3 sequence (DNA): TGTGCCAGCAGCTTCTCAGGCTACGAGCAGTACTTC. Its protein product is CASSFSGYEQYF.

The chain is built from TRBV5-6 and TRBJ1-1, with 7 bases lining up with TRBD1. Germline trimming cut 4 bases from V and 4 bases from J; bases unmatched to any gene: 1. In germline, CDR1 is SGHDT, CDR2 YYEEEE. The CDR3 extends over 12 amino acids. The CDR3 nucleotides read TGTGCCAGCAGCCCAGGGGGCACTGAAGCTTTCTTT. It codes for CASSPGGTEAFF.

The gene calls are TRBV7-2 and TRBJ2-1; 10 nucleotides match TRBD1. The V gene end was trimmed by 4 bases and the J gene end by 3 bases; junction bases not matched to a gene: 3. There are 15 residues in the CDR3. Germline CDR1 and CDR2: SGHTA and FQGNSA. The CDR3 region is CASSSRTGGYNEQFF. The DNA of the CDR3 is TGTGCCAGCAGCTCCCGGACAGGGGGCTACAATGAGCAGTTCTTC. Full variable domain (outside the CDR3, taken from reference TRBV7-2 and TRBJ2-1): GAGVSQSPSNKVTEKGKDVELRCDPISGHTALYWYRQSLGQGLEFLIYFQGNSAPDKSGLPSDRFSAERTGGSVSTLTIQRTQQEDSAVYLCASSSRTGGYNEQFFGPGTRLTVL.

A single count supports this clone. V is TRBV29-1 and J is TRBJ2-1; 15 bases fit TRBD2. From germline, CDR1 is SQVTM and CDR2 ANQGSEA. CDR3 length: 16 residues. With V trimmed by 1 base and J by 5 bases, 3 bases remained unmatched. CDR3 sequence (DNA): TGCAGCGTTGAAGGTGGACTAGCGGGGGGGGACAATGAGCAGTTCTTC. Translated: CSVEGGLAGGDNEQFF.

The rearrangement links TRBV19 to TRBJ1-5, with D possibly matching TRBD1 (6 bases). Trimming removed 2 bases at V and 4 bases at J, with 12 bases between. Germline V CDR1 and CDR2: LNHDA, SQIVND (reference sequence). This CDR3 is built from 15 residues. The CDR3 sequence is CASSINGGRNQPQHF. DNA for the CDR3: TGTGCCAGTAGTATAAATGGGGGCAGGAATCAGCCCCAGCATTTT.

J is TRBJ2-7 and V is TRBV5-6, with TRBD1 matching over 9 bases. V was pared by 7 bases and J by 1 base, with 0 bases of the junction left unmatched. This CDR3 is 12 amino acids long. Germline lookup yields CDR1 SGHDT and CDR2 YYEEEE. CDR3 residues: CASGQGSYEQYF. The DNA of the CDR3 is TGTGCCAGCGGACAGGGGTCCTACGAGCAGTACTTC.

The V gene is TRBV6-5, the J gene TRBJ2-1; 7 bases align to TRBD2. J was trimmed by 7 bases and V by 5 bases; bases with no gene match: 2. This CDR3 spans 12 amino acids. The germline CDR1 and CDR2 sequences are MNHEY and SVGAGI. The CDR3 spells CASSPGGNEQFF. The DNA for the CDR3 is TGTGCCAGCAGTCCCGGGGGGAATGAGCAGTTCTTC.

The chain employs TRBV7-2 and TRBJ1-1; no clear D gene. The CDR3 contains 12 residues. Germline V gene data show CDR1 as SGHTA and CDR2 as FQGNSA. Trimming pared 5 bases from V and 5 bases from J, leaving 9 bases between. The chain's CDR3 is CASSPGWTEAFF. The DNA of the CDR3 is TGTGCCAGCAGCCCCGGTTGGACTGAAGCTTTCTTT.

The genes are TRBV12-3 or TRBV12-4 and TRBJ2-1, with 7 nucleotides matching TRBD1. CDR3 length: 11 residues. J gave up 16 bases and V 4 bases, and 7 bases lay outside the gene matches. The CDR3 loop reads CASSSGTDLFF. In nucleotides, the CDR3 is TGTGCCAGCAGTTCCGGGACAGATTTATTCTTC.

CDR3 nucleotides: TGCGCCAGCAGTCAAGAGGGTCCCGAGACCCAGTACTTC. Encoded protein: CASSQEGPETQYF. The genes are TRBV23-1 and TRBJ2-5; possibly TRBD2 for D (5 bases). TRBV23-1 is an ORF; its function is uncertain. This CDR3 is built from 13 residues. Deletions cut 2 bases from V and 5 bases from J, with 9 bases between.

The J gene is TRBJ2-7, the V gene TRBV9; tentatively, D is TRBD1 (5 bases). The germline V gene has CDR1 SGDLS and CDR2 YYNGEE. CDR3 length: 15 residues. V was cut by 0 bases and J by 6 bases, with 16 bases left in between. The DNA for the CDR3 is TGTGCCAGCAGCGTAGGGTCCCAGGGTGGAAGCGAGCAGTACTTC. Translation gives CASSVGSQGGSEQYF.

The rearrangement uses TRBV30 and TRBJ2-2; no firm D call. Trimming removed 3 bases from V and 2 bases from J, with 10 bases in between. CDR3 length: 14 residues. CDR1 and CDR2 from the germline V gene are GTSNPN and SVGIG (reference sequence). The CDR3 nucleotides read TGTGCCTGGAGATTACAGCTAAACACCGGGGAGCTGTTTTTT. As protein: CAWRLQLNTGELFF.

The table lists this clone with a count of one. The genes are TRBV30 and TRBJ2-7; 7 nucleotides match TRBD1. The V and J ends lost 5 bases and 6 bases, in that order; junction bases with no gene match: 7. Germline V gene data show CDR1 as GTSNPN and CDR2 as SVGIG (reference sequence). There are 12 residues in the CDR3. Here the CDR3 reads CAWSETGFEQYF. The CDR3 coding sequence is TGTGCCTGGTCGGAGACAGGGTTCGAGCAGTACTTC.

The chain links TRBV4-1 to TRBJ2-7; 8 bases agree with TRBD1. Germline V gives CDR1 MGHRA, CDR2 YSYEKL. J gave up 4 bases and V 6 bases, and 11 bases lay outside the gene matches. The CDR3 loop spans 15 amino acids. The CDR3 loop reads CASSHPGQAGYEQYF. The CDR3 nucleotides are TGCGCCAGCAGTCATCCGGGACAGGCCGGGTACGAGCAGTACTTC.

The genes are TRBV2 and TRBJ1-5, with a weak D call TRBD1 (6 bases). This CDR3 has 17 amino acids. The V end lost 4 bases, the J end lost 0 bases, and 16 bases lay between the germline ends. CDR1 SNHLY and CDR2 FYNNEI come from the germline V gene. CDR3 in amino acids: CASSAPSGHPSNQPQHF. The CDR3 coding sequence is TGTGCCAGCAGTGCCCCCTCGGGACACCCTAGCAATCAGCCCCAGCATTTT.

The chain uses TRBV5-1 and TRBJ1-4; TRBD1 matches 12 bases. This CDR3 comprises 19 residues. V gave up 1 base and J gave up 2 bases; unmatched junction bases: 9. The germline gives CDR1 SGHRS, CDR2 YFSETQ. The CDR3 region is CASSLRDRGLLGTNEKLFF. CDR3 DNA sequence: TGCGCCAGCAGCTTGAGGGACAGGGGGCTCTTGGGCACTAATGAAAAACTGTTTTTT.

CDR3 bases: TGTGCCAGCAGTTGGGACAGCTCCTCGGGGGAGCAGTACTTC. Translation: CASSWDSSSGEQYF. The chain carries TRBV27 and TRBJ2-7; TRBD1 matches 7 bases. The CDR3 spans 14 residues. J was trimmed by 7 bases and V by 4 bases; bases with no gene match: 10. Germline loops: CDR1 MNHEY, CDR2 SMNVEV (reference sequence).

The chain joins TRBV2 to TRBJ1-4, with 7 nucleotides matching TRBD1. The CDR3 totals 15 residues. The J segment lost 0 bases and the V segment lost 6 bases, leaving 4 bases of the junction unmatched. Germline CDR1 reads SNHLY; CDR2 reads FYNNEI. Here the CDR3 DNA reads TGTGCCAGCAGGAAGGACAGGACAACTAATGAAAAACTGTTTTTT. This sequence encodes CASRKDRTTNEKLFF.

This clone was seen only once. The chain is built from TRBV5-5 and TRBJ1-2, with D hard to call. V gave up 0 bases and J gave up 8 bases, with 11 bases separating them. The CDR3 sequence is 13 residues long. The germline gives CDR1 SGHKS, CDR2 YYEKEE (reference sequence). The CDR3 bases are TGTGCCAGCAGCTTGGGGGCGGGAGGAGGCTACACCTTC. It translates to CASSLGAGGGYTF.

In its sample, this clone was seen a few times. This rearrangement joins TRBV5-4 to TRBJ2-7; TRBD1 matches at 7 bases. The germline CDR1 and CDR2 sequences are SGHNT and YYREEE (reference sequence). The CDR3 consists of 15 residues. J lost 3 bases, V lost 4 bases, and 10 bases had no gene match. CDR3 in amino acids: CASSLPGQQFYEQYF. For the CDR3, the DNA is TGTGCCAGCAGCCTACCGGGACAGCAATTCTACGAGCAGTACTTC.

The chain has TRBV6-5 and TRBJ1-2, with TRBD1 matching over 8 bases. Unmatched junction bases numbered 9, after V lost 7 bases and J lost 8 bases. This CDR3 is built from 13 residues. Looked up from germline, CDR1 is MNHEY and CDR2 is SVGAGI. This CDR3 reads CASISGQGEGYTF. In DNA, the CDR3 is TGTGCCAGCATTTCCGGACAGGGTGAAGGCTACACCTTC.

The CDR3 region has the DNA TGTGCCAGCAGCCACGGTGTCCTGGGCAATCAGCCCCAGCATTTT. Amino acids: CASSHGVLGNQPQHF. The chain employs TRBV3-1 (or the pseudogene TRBV3-2) and TRBJ1-5; D ambiguous. Looked up from germline, CDR1 is LGHDT and CDR2 is YNNKEL (reference sequence). The CDR3 is 15 residues long. V was trimmed by 3 bases and J by 2 bases, leaving 11 bases between them.

J is TRBJ1-1 and V is TRBV5-1; TRBD1 aligns across 7 bases. With V trimmed by 0 bases and J by 1 base, 6 bases remained unmatched. The CDR3 runs 16 residues. Looked up from germline, CDR1 is SGHRS and CDR2 is YFSETQ. CDR3 loop: CASSLARGARNTEAFF. The CDR3 DNA follows: TGCGCCAGCAGCTTGGCCAGGGGGGCGCGGAACACTGAAGCTTTCTTT.

The CDR3 is CASSLQEGLPGTEAFF. The DNA for the CDR3 is TGTGCCAGCAGCTTGCAGGAGGGGCTCCCGGGGACTGAAGCTTTCTTT. The V gene is TRBV7-2, the J gene TRBJ1-1; a possible D gene is TRBD1 (5 bases). Germline V gene data show CDR1 as SGHTA and CDR2 as FQGNSA. Trimming pared 3 bases from V and 5 bases from J, leaving 19 bases between. This CDR3 is built from 16 residues.

This chain uses TRBV6-5 with TRBJ1-2; 8 bases fit TRBD1. The CDR3 is made up of 12 amino acids. V lost 7 bases to trimming and J lost 8 bases; unmatched junction nucleotides: 6. Looked up from germline, CDR1 is MNHEY and CDR2 is SVGAGI. The DNA for the CDR3 is TGTGCCAGCAATGCAGGGGGCCAGGGCTACACCTTC. Residues: CASNAGGQGYTF.

The V and J genes are TRBV28 and TRBJ1-5; D is unresolved. The germline V gene encodes CDR1 MDHEN and CDR2 SYDVKM. This CDR3 contains 13 residues. Trimming removed 3 bases at V and 1 base at J, with 4 bases between. CDR3 amino acids: CASSFVSNQPQHF. The CDR3 nucleotides are TGTGCCAGCAGTTTCGTCAGCAATCAGCCCCAGCATTTT.